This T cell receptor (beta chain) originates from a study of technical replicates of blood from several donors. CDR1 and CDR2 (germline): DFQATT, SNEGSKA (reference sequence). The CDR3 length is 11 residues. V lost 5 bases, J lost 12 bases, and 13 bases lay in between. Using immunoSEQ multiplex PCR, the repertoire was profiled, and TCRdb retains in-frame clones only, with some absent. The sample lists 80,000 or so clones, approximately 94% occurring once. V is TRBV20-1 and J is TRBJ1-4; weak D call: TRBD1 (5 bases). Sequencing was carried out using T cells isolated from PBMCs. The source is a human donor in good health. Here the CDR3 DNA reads TGCAGTGCTCCTCGGGGGTCTGAACTGTTTTTT. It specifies CSAPRGSELFF.